This passage covers 29 T cell receptor beta chains from one sample sequenced in a study. MiXCR was run by TCRdb on the 5' RACE reads, yielding one entry per CDR3 protein. This repertoire shows about 42,000 distinct CDR3 sequences, under 25% found once; its top ten account for about 3.8%. Tregs were sorted as CD4+CD25+CD127-/low cells. Sample: Tregs sorted from blood. The source is a female donor with breast cancer.

This clonotype was counted ten times or more. The chain recombines TRBV7-9 with TRBJ1-5; 8 nucleotides align to TRBD1. This CDR3 is 14 amino acids long. Germline lookup yields CDR1 SEHNR and CDR2 FQNEAQ (reference sequence). After removal of 2 bases from V and 4 bases from J, the junction contained 1 base not matched to a gene. CDR3 sequence reads: CASSLQGANQPQHF. CDR3 sequence (DNA): TGTGCCAGCAGCTTACAGGGGGCGAATCAGCCCCAGCATTTT.

This clonotype has a count of ten or more. The chain recombines TRBV4-2 with TRBJ2-5, with 13 bases lining up with TRBD2. The J segment lost 4 bases and the V segment lost 3 bases, leaving 2 bases of the junction unmatched. Germline-derived CDR1 and CDR2 are LGHNA and YNFKEQ. CDR3 length: 15 residues. This CDR3 is CASSHGLAGVETQYF. In nucleotides, the CDR3 is TGTGCCAGCAGCCACGGACTAGCGGGAGTAGAGACCCAGTACTTC.

There are many counts of this clonotype. The CDR3 DNA follows: TGCAGTGCTAGGGACAACTACGAGCAGTACTTC. Amino acid sequence: CSARDNYEQYF. The chain recombines TRBV20-1 with TRBJ2-7, with D perhaps TRBD1 (5 bases). Trimming cost V 3 bases and J 3 bases, with 6 bases left between them. The germline gives CDR1 DFQATT, CDR2 SNEGSKA (reference sequence). CDR3 size: 11 residues.

This clonotype was seen a handful of times. The rearrangement links TRBV5-1 to TRBJ2-1, with a tentative D call TRBD1 (6 bases). The V end was cut by 4 bases, the J end by 0 bases, with 11 bases between. The V gene's germline CDR1 is SGHRS and CDR2 YFSETQ. The CDR3 runs 15 residues. CDR3 sequence: CASSEDSSSYNEQFF. DNA of the CDR3: TGCGCCAGCAGCGAGGACAGTAGCTCCTACAATGAGCAGTTCTTC.

Ten or more counts support this clonotype. The chain couples TRBV5-1 to TRBJ2-3; TRBD1 matches at 8 bases. V shed 2 bases and J 4 bases; nucleotides not matched to a gene: 9. CDR1 is SGHRS and CDR2 is YFSETQ in the germline V gene. This CDR3 comprises 16 residues. CDR3 residues: CASSFYRGADPDTQYF. CDR3 sequence (DNA): TGCGCCAGCAGCTTCTACAGGGGGGCGGACCCAGATACGCAGTATTTT.

Concerning this clonotype: One junction end does not reproduce the germline sequence, and a read error may be involved. The chain joins TRBV4-2 to TRBJ2-7, with D unresolved. The germline CDR1 and CDR2 sequences are LGHNA and YNFKEQ. This CDR3 has 15 amino acids. The CDR3 nucleotides read TGTGCCAGCAGCCAAAGTAGCACGGTTCCCTACGAGCAGAACTTC. Amino acids: CASSQSSTVPYEQNF.

Points on this clonotype: A much larger clone is a single base away; this may be a read error. This chain uses TRBV28 with TRBJ1-1, with D possibly TRBD1 on 5 matching bases. CDR3 length: 14 residues. The germline CDR1 and CDR2 sequences are MDHEN and SYDVKM. DNA of the CDR3: TGTGCCAGCAGTTTAGGGGGATCGAGCACTGAAGCTCTCTTT. As protein: CASSLGGSSTEALF.

The CDR3 is CASVGLSSYEQYF. CDR3 sequence (DNA): TGTGCCAGCGTGGGCCTTAGCTCCTACGAGCAGTACTTC. V and J are TRBV28 and TRBJ2-7; D uncertain. CDR1 and CDR2 (germline): MDHEN, SYDVKM. The CDR3 is 13 amino acids. V lost 8 bases and J 0 bases, leaving 11 bases between the germline ends.

The CDR3 DNA sequence: TGTGCCAGCAGTGCCGGGACTAGCGGGAATTCTGAGCAGTTCTTC. This translates into CASSAGTSGNSEQFF. The chain links TRBV27 to TRBJ2-1; TRBD2 agrees at 13 bases. Germline V CDR1 and CDR2: MNHEY, SMNVEV (reference sequence). Trimming cost V 5 bases and J 9 bases; bases outside gene matches: 7. The CDR3 is made up of 15 amino acids.

Concerning this clonotype: With a much larger clone just one base away, this may be a read error. The chain is built from TRBV6-2 or TRBV6-3 and TRBJ2-7; D is undetermined. This CDR3 is built from 13 residues. CDR1 and CDR2 from the germline V gene are MNHEY and SVGEGT. The DNA for the CDR3 is TGTGCCGGCAGTGCCTCACCCCCCTACGAGCAGTACTTC. Amino acids: CAGSASPPYEQYF.

This clonotype has at least ten counts. The chain uses TRBV20-1 and TRBJ2-5, with D unresolved. Trimming cost V 5 bases and J 1 base, with 11 bases left between them. The germline V gene has CDR1 DFQATT and CDR2 SNEGSKA (reference sequence). The CDR3 spans 13 residues. CDR3 sequence reads: CSALSLSQETQYF. As DNA, the CDR3 is TGCAGTGCTTTAAGTCTAAGCCAAGAGACCCAGTACTTC.

This clonotype has a handful of counts. The rearrangement uses TRBV20-1 and TRBJ2-1; 9 nucleotides agree with TRBD2. Germline CDR1 is DFQATT and CDR2 is SNEGSKA (reference sequence). CDR3 length: 15 amino acids. Losses at the gene ends were 5 bases for V and 8 bases for J; bases not matched to a gene: 13. The chain's CDR3 is CSARPLAGYGDEQFF. CDR3 coding DNA: TGCAGTGCTCGCCCCCTAGCGGGATATGGCGATGAGCAGTTCTTC.

About this clonotype: A much larger clonotype is one base distant, so this may be a read error. V gene TRBV29-1 combines with J gene TRBJ2-3, with D unresolved. Germline V gives CDR1 SQVTM, CDR2 ANQGSEA. The CDR3 covers 13 residues. The CDR3 DNA is TGCAGCGTTGTTGGCAGTGCCACACATACGCAGTATTTT. It translates to CSVVGSATHTQYF.

There are a few counts of this clonotype. This chain joins TRBV4-1 and TRBJ1-1; D remains unclear. The CDR3 consists of 15 residues. Germline V CDR1 and CDR2: MGHRA, YSYEKL. The ends were cut back, 0 bases at V and 2 bases at J, with 10 bases in the middle. CDR3 nucleotide sequence: TGCGCCAGCAGCCAAGATCTAGCGGGAAACACTGAAGCTTTCTTT. Its translation: CASSQDLAGNTEAFF.

J is TRBJ1-5 and V is TRBV6-1, with TRBD1 as a possible D gene (5 bases). Trimming took off 2 bases at V and 7 bases at J, with 12 bases between the two ends. There are 14 residues in the CDR3. Germline V gene lookup returns CDR1 MNHNS and CDR2 SASEGT. The CDR3 DNA is TGTGCCAGCAGTGAACTCAGGGCTCGGCAGCCCCAGCATTTT. Protein sequence: CASSELRARQPQHF.

This clonotype was counted a few times. V and J are TRBV29-1 and TRBJ2-7, with D tentatively TRBD2 (5 bases). Per germline, CDR1 SQVTM and CDR2 ANQGSEA. V lost 4 bases and J lost 3, with 16 bases in between. The CDR3 runs 14 residues. CDR3 DNA: TGCAGCGTTGGCAGGACCCCGGGGAGCTACGAGCAGTACTTC. This gives the protein CSVGRTPGSYEQYF.

This clonotype was seen repeatedly, ten times or more. This sequence joins TRBV20-1 and TRBJ2-5; tentative D call: TRBD1 (6 bases). This CDR3 spans 14 amino acids. Trimming shortened V by 0 bases and J by 3 bases, and 11 bases separated the two germline ends. The germline gives CDR1 DFQATT, CDR2 SNEGSKA (reference sequence). CDR3 loop: CSARDTGHEETQYF. The CDR3 DNA reads TGCAGTGCTAGAGATACAGGGCACGAAGAGACCCAGTACTTC.

This chain connects TRBV7-2 to TRBJ1-5, with D tentatively TRBD1 (5 bases). V lost 3 bases, J lost 4 bases, and 10 bases lay in between. The germline V gene has CDR1 SGHTA and CDR2 FQGNSA. CDR3 size: 14 residues. The CDR3 DNA follows: TGTGCCAGCAGCTTTCAGGGCGGGAATCAGCCCCAGCATTTT. Translated: CASSFQGGNQPQHF.

A word on this clonotype: The junction departs from germline at one end; a sequencing error may be responsible. The chain links TRBV28 to TRBJ1-1; 8 nucleotides line up with TRBD1. Germline CDR1 reads MDHEN; CDR2 reads SYDVKM. This CDR3 is built from 15 residues. Here the CDR3 DNA reads TGTGCCAACAGTTTCTCGGACAGGGTGAACACTGAAGCTTTCTTT. It encodes CANSFSDRVNTEAFF.

The J gene is TRBJ2-1, the V gene TRBV5-1; unclear D gene. This CDR3 has 13 amino acids. V was clipped by 0 bases and J by 4 bases, with 5 bases between them. CDR1 is SGHRS, CDR2 YFSETQ, per germline. In nucleotides, the CDR3 is TGCGCCAGCAGCTTGGCTACTTACAATGAGCAGTTCTTC. Protein sequence: CASSLATYNEQFF.

The CDR3 bases are TGTGCCAGCAGTTCAAGGTCAATGACTTCCTACGAGCAGTACTTC. Translation gives CASSSRSMTSYEQYF. The chain employs TRBV14 and TRBJ2-7; D gene unclear. Germline V gives CDR1 SGHDN, CDR2 FVKESK. CDR3 size: 15 residues. V gave up 6 bases and J gave up 1 base, with 16 bases separating them. Using reference TRBV14 and TRBJ2-7 for the parts outside the CDR3, the full variable domain is EAGVTQFPSHSVIEKGQTVTLRCDPISGHDNLYWYRRVMGKEIKFLLHFVKESKQDESGMPNNRFLAERTGGTYSTLKVQPAELEDSGVYFCASSSRSMTSYEQYFGPGTRLTVT.

This rearrangement joins TRBV7-8 to TRBJ2-1; D is undetermined. Germline CDR1 and CDR2: SGHVS and FQNEAQ. Between the trimmed V and J ends, which lost 0 bases and 4 bases, there was a span of 10 bases. The CDR3 has 15 residues. CDR3 amino acids: CASSLAVGFYNEQFF. In DNA, the CDR3 is TGTGCCAGCAGCTTAGCCGTCGGATTTTACAATGAGCAGTTCTTC. Based on the CDR3 plus reference TRBV7-8 and TRBJ2-1, the full variable domain is GAGVSQSPRYKVAKRGQDVALRCDPISGHVSLFWYQQALGQGPEFLTYFQNEAQLDKSGLPSDRFFAERPEGSVSTLKIQRTQQEDSAVYLCASSLAVGFYNEQFFGPGTRLTVL.

The V gene is TRBV7-8, the J gene TRBJ2-3, with D tentatively TRBD1 (6 bases). The V gene lost 0 bases and the J gene lost 5 bases, with 21 bases spanning the gap. Germline CDR1 is SGHVS and CDR2 is FQNEAQ. The CDR3 is made up of 18 amino acids. In nucleotides, the CDR3 is TGTGCCAGCAGCTTAGCGGTTGAATCTACAGGGTATTTAGATACGCAGTATTTT. This gives the protein CASSLAVESTGYLDTQYF. The full variable domain, rest sourced from reference TRBV7-8 and TRBJ2-3, is GAGVSQSPRYKVAKRGQDVALRCDPISGHVSLFWYQQALGQGPEFLTYFQNEAQLDKSGLPSDRFFAERPEGSVSTLKIQRTQQEDSAVYLCASSLAVESTGYLDTQYFGPGTRLTVL.

The gene calls are TRBV30 and TRBJ1-3; 7 bases line up with TRBD1. V dropped 2 bases and J dropped 2; count of bases not matched to a gene: 3. This CDR3 comprises 14 residues. Germline V gene sequence: CDR1 GTSNPN, CDR2 SVGIG (reference sequence). CDR3 protein: CAWSPGTAGNTIYF. The CDR3 DNA follows: TGTGCCTGGAGTCCCGGGACAGCTGGAAACACCATATATTTT.

The table lists this clonotype with a few counts. This chain links TRBV7-2 with TRBJ2-3; 8 bases map to TRBD2. Germline lookup yields CDR1 SGHTA and CDR2 FQGNSA. CDR3 length: 15 amino acids. V trimming: 7 bases; J trimming: 5 bases; junction bases outside the gene matches: 11. CDR3 amino acids: CASNPGLAVVDTQYF. Written as DNA, the CDR3 is TGTGCCAGCAACCCCGGACTAGCTGTAGTAGATACGCAGTATTTT.

This clonotype was counted at least ten times. The chain's CDR3 is CASSQTSGRPYEQYF. The CDR3 bases are TGCGCCAGCAGCCAGACTAGCGGGAGGCCCTACGAGCAGTACTTC. J is TRBJ2-7 and V is TRBV4-1; 13 positions agree with TRBD2. The germline CDR1 and CDR2 sequences are MGHRA and YSYEKL. V dropped 3 bases and J dropped 2; count of bases not matched to a gene: 1. This CDR3 region has 15 residues.

A remark on this clonotype: A clone one base away is much larger, so this may be a read error. V gene TRBV29-1 combines with J gene TRBJ2-3; no clear D gene. Germline V gives CDR1 SQVTM, CDR2 ANQGSEA. With 0 bases removed from V and 0 bases from J, the gap between germline ends came to 7 bases. The CDR3 covers 14 residues. The CDR3 region is CSVEEVRSTDTQYF. CDR3 bases: TGCAGCGTTGAAGAGGTCAGGAGCACAGATACGCAGTATTTT.

The CDR3 DNA reads as TGTGCCAGCAGTGAGGGTGGCAGGGGCGGTGAGCAGTACTTC. The encoded protein is CASSEGGRGGEQYF. The chain links TRBV25-1 to TRBJ2-7; possible D gene TRBD1, 6 bases. CDR3 length: 14 amino acids. Between the trimmed V and J ends, which lost 3 bases and 7 bases, there was a span of 16 bases. Germline loops: CDR1 MGHDK, CDR2 SYGVNS.

About this clonotype itself: At one end, the junction sequence differs from germline, possibly due to a read error. The J gene is TRBJ2-1, the V gene TRBV5-1, with D possibly matching TRBD2 (5 bases). The germline CDR1 and CDR2 sequences are SGHRS and YFSETQ. This CDR3 is built from 14 residues. CDR3 sequence: CTSSDGDPYNEQSF. The CDR3 nucleotides read TGCACCAGCAGCGACGGGGATCCCTACAATGAGCAGTCCTTC.